This passage covers 21 T cell receptor beta chains from one sample sequenced in a study of blood T cell repertoires in COVID-19. Some clones are missing from TCRdb's copy, which holds only in-frame ones; the method was immunoSEQ multiplex PCR. Seen here are about 350,000 clones, roughly 87% observed once, and the top ten hold 3% to 4.5%. The sequencing input was peripheral blood. Every receptor here comes from a woman aged 55-70 years with COVID-19, enrolled during active disease.

Comments on this clone: Within the sample, other DNA sequences also encode this same CDR3. V and J are TRBV5-1 and TRBJ1-5; 8 bases align to TRBD1. Unmatched junction bases numbered 3, after V lost 5 bases and J lost 2 bases. Germline assignment: CDR1 SGHRS and CDR2 YFSETQ. The CDR3 consists of 14 residues. CDR3 in DNA: TGCGCCAGCAGTTCGACAGGGGGCAATCAGCCCCAGCATTTT. Encoded protein: CASSSTGGNQPQHF.

CDR3 sequence reads: CSVNRGQQETQYF. CDR3 coding DNA: TGCAGCGTTAACAGGGGACAACAAGAGACCCAGTACTTC. The chain carries TRBV29-1 and TRBJ2-5; TRBD1 aligns across 7 bases. Germline V lookup: CDR1 SQVTM, CDR2 ANQGSEA. Unmatched junction bases numbered 5, after V lost 5 bases and J lost 2 bases. This CDR3 region has 13 residues.

The V and J genes are TRBV24-1 and TRBJ2-1, with 12 bases identical to TRBD2. Trimming took 2 bases from V and 4 from J; bases not matched to a gene: 2. The CDR3 is 16 amino acids. Germline CDR1 is KGHDR and CDR2 is SFDVKD. CDR3 DNA: TGTGCCACCAGTGATTCTAGCGGGGGGGGATACAATGAGCAGTTCTTC. It codes for CATSDSSGGGYNEQFF.

The chain joins TRBV10-2 to TRBJ1-4; 7 nucleotides match TRBD1. The trim removed 5 bases at V and 7 bases at J, leaving 16 bases unmatched. Germline lookup yields CDR1 WSHSY and CDR2 SAAADI. This CDR3 region has 17 residues. This CDR3 is CASSPVVRGQLSEKLFF. CDR3 nucleotide sequence: TGCGCCAGCAGTCCAGTTGTGAGGGGACAGCTATCTGAAAAACTGTTTTTT.

This chain uses TRBV7-2 with TRBJ2-1; no clear D. CDR1 SGHTA and CDR2 FQGNSA come from the germline V gene. The V and J ends lost 4 bases and 12 bases respectively, with 10 bases between them. CDR3 length equals 11 residues. This CDR3 is CASSSETRQFF. The CDR3 bases are TGTGCCAGCAGCTCGGAGACCAGGCAGTTCTTC.

V usage is TRBV19 and J usage is TRBJ1-4, with 8 bases identical to TRBD1. The CDR3 covers 17 residues. With 4 bases clipped from V and 3 bases from J, the junction kept 10 bases outside the gene matches. Germline V gene lookup returns CDR1 LNHDA and CDR2 SQIVND (reference sequence). The CDR3 DNA reads TGTGCCAGTAGTACTTGGGGACCGGGACAGGCTAATGAAAAACTGTTTTTT. Protein product: CASSTWGPGQANEKLFF.

V is TRBV3-1 (or the pseudogene TRBV3-2) and J is TRBJ1-3; D unresolved. Trimming cost V 1 base and J 3 bases, with 13 bases left between them. CDR3 length: 16 amino acids. CDR1 is LGHDT, CDR2 YNNKEL, per germline (reference sequence). The CDR3 spells CASSQAWSGVGNTIYF. The CDR3 DNA reads TGTGCCAGCAGCCAAGCGTGGTCCGGGGTTGGAAACACCATATATTTT.

The chain combines TRBV3-1 (or the pseudogene TRBV3-2) with TRBJ1-1; D remains ambiguous. This CDR3 region has 15 residues. Germline values: CDR1 LGHDT, CDR2 YNNKEL (reference sequence). The V end lost 0 bases, the J end lost 5 bases, and 13 bases lay between the germline ends. The CDR3 loop is CASSQDPGGRTEAFF. The CDR3 bases are TGTGCCAGCAGCCAAGATCCGGGAGGTCGGACTGAAGCTTTCTTT.

The genes are TRBV19 and TRBJ1-1; TRBD1 might be the D (5 bases). CDR1 is LNHDA and CDR2 is SQIVND in the germline V gene (reference sequence). This CDR3 has 14 residues. The V gene lost 5 bases and the J gene lost 3 bases, with 13 bases spanning the gap. The CDR3 sequence is CASSLRVSHTEAFF. CDR3 nucleotides: TGTGCCAGTAGTCTCAGGGTTAGTCACACTGAAGCTTTCTTT.

This clone came up once. The rearrangement links TRBV5-8 to TRBJ2-7, with D maybe TRBD1 (7 bases). There are 15 residues in the CDR3. Germline values: CDR1 SGHTS, CDR2 YDEGEE. V was shortened by 3 bases and J by 3 bases, with 16 bases between the two germline ends. The CDR3 sequence is CASSSAGQTFYEQYF. The CDR3 nucleotides are TGTGCCAGCAGCTCCGCGGGACAGACCTTCTACGAGCAGTACTTC.

V is TRBV6-5 and J is TRBJ1-2; a possible D gene is TRBD1 (5 bases). V was shortened by 5 bases and J by 7 bases, with 20 bases between the two germline ends. This CDR3 spans 15 amino acids. Germline CDR1 is MNHEY and CDR2 is SVGAGI. CDR3 DNA sequence: TGTGCCAGCAGTCCCGGGACGCTCCCGGGGGGTGGCTACACCTTC. Protein sequence: CASSPGTLPGGGYTF.

J is TRBJ1-4 and V is TRBV2, with 7 bases fitting TRBD1. Germline-derived CDR1 and CDR2 are SNHLY and FYNNEI. V lost 10 bases, J lost 8 bases, and 4 bases stayed unmatched. The CDR3 loop spans 11 amino acids. CDR3 coding DNA: TGTGCCACGACAGGGCTGGAAAAACTGTTTTTT. Its translation: CATTGLEKLFF. The full variable domain, in which reference TRBV2 and TRBJ1-4 provide the parts outside the CDR3, is EPEVTQTPSHQVTQMGQEVILRCVPISNHLYFYWYRQILGQKVEFLVSFYNNEISEKSEIFDDQFSVERPDGSNFTLKIRSTKLEDSAMYFCATTGLEKLFFGSGTQLSVL.

The count of this clone is one. The genes are TRBV28 and TRBJ1-1, with a possible D match to TRBD1 (5 bases). V lost 6 bases and J lost 6, with 17 bases in between. Germline V CDR1 and CDR2: MDHEN, SYDVKM. CDR3 length equals 14 residues. CDR3 in amino acids: CASSPVGGWAEAFF. As DNA, the CDR3 is TGTGCCAGCAGCCCGGTCGGGGGGTGGGCTGAAGCTTTCTTT.

In its sample, this clone was seen once. The chain recombines TRBV24-1 with TRBJ2-5; 8 positions agree with TRBD2. The CDR3 length is 16 residues. The J segment lost 1 base and the V segment lost 6 bases, leaving 9 bases of the junction unmatched. Germline V lookup: CDR1 KGHDR, CDR2 SFDVKD. The CDR3 sequence: CATSSGGLAIQETQYF. The CDR3, as DNA: TGTGCCACCAGTTCAGGCGGACTAGCCATCCAAGAGACCCAGTACTTC.

J is TRBJ1-5 and V is TRBV6-5; D unclear. Trimming pared 6 bases from V and 5 bases from J, leaving 17 bases between. CDR1 and CDR2 (germline): MNHEY, SVGAGI. This CDR3 spans 15 amino acids. Here the CDR3 DNA reads TGTGCCAGCAGGAGAGGGTCAGGAGTGTATCAGCCCCAGCATTTT. Encoded protein: CASRRGSGVYQPQHF.

J is TRBJ1-2 and V is TRBV27, with TRBD1 identical over 8 bases. V dropped 5 bases and J dropped 7; count of bases not matched to a gene: 6. Germline V gene lookup returns CDR1 MNHEY and CDR2 SMNVEV (reference sequence). This CDR3 is 13 amino acids long. As DNA, the CDR3 is TGTGCCAGCAGTACCCGGACAGGGTTTGGCTACACCTTC. Translation: CASSTRTGFGYTF.

The chain is built from TRBV5-1 and TRBJ2-7, with 9 bases lining up with TRBD1. Germline values: CDR1 SGHRS, CDR2 YFSETQ. V shed 4 bases, J shed 1 base, and the junction held 6 bases outside the gene matches. The CDR3 is 15 amino acids. The CDR3 region is CASSPRTGASYEQYF. In nucleotides, the CDR3 is TGCGCCAGCAGCCCGAGGACAGGGGCTTCCTACGAGCAGTACTTC.

The chain carries TRBV29-1 and TRBJ2-7; TRBD1 is a possible D gene (6 bases). This CDR3 has 12 residues. V lost 6 bases and J lost 6, with 15 bases in between. The germline V gene has CDR1 SQVTM and CDR2 ANQGSEA. This chain's CDR3 is CSVDMGAAEQYF. As DNA, the CDR3 is TGCAGCGTAGACATGGGGGCTGCCGAGCAGTACTTC.

This clone turned up a few times. CDR3 sequence (DNA): TGTGCCAGTAGTATATCCCGACAGCTCTTCACCCTCCACTTT. It codes for CASSISRQLFTLHF. The chain uses TRBV19 and TRBJ1-6; D is possibly TRBD1 (5 bases). This CDR3 comprises 14 residues. V was clipped by 2 bases and J by 14 bases, with 16 bases between them. Germline CDR1 is LNHDA and CDR2 is SQIVND (reference sequence). The whole variable domain, remainder taken from reference TRBV19 and TRBJ1-6, is DGGITQSPKYLFRKEGQNVTLSCEQNLNHDAMYWYRQDPGQGLRLIYYSQIVNDFQKGDIAEGYSVSREKKESFPLTVTSAQKNPTAFYLCASSISRQLFTLHFGNGTRLTVT.

This chain uses TRBV19 with TRBJ2-7; 12 nucleotides line up with TRBD1. V was pared by 6 bases and J by 4 bases, with 7 bases of the junction left unmatched. The CDR3 totals 15 residues. The V gene's germline CDR1 is LNHDA and CDR2 SQIVND (reference sequence). In nucleotides, the CDR3 is TGTGCCAGTAGCAGAAAGGGACAGGGGGCGTACGAGCAGTACTTC. This gives the protein CASSRKGQGAYEQYF.

This chain connects TRBV3-1 (or the pseudogene TRBV3-2) to TRBJ2-3, with D possibly matching TRBD2 (7 bases). The CDR3 totals 15 residues. Germline CDR1 LGHDT, CDR2 YNNKEL (reference sequence). V lost 8 bases to trimming and J lost 0 bases, with 15 bases between them. The CDR3 spells CASSIPGGSTDTQYF. The DNA for the CDR3 is TGTGCCAGCTCGATACCGGGGGGCAGCACAGATACGCAGTATTTT.